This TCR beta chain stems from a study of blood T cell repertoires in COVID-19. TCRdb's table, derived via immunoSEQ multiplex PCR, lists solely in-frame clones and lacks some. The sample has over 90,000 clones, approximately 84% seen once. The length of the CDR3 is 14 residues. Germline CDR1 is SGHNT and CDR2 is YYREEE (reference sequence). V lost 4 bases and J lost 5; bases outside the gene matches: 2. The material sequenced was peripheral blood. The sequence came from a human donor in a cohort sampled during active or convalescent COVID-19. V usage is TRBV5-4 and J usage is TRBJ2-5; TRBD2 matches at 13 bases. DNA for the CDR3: TGTGCCAGCAGCGTGGGACTAGCGGGGGAGACCCAGTACTTC. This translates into CASSVGLAGETQYF.